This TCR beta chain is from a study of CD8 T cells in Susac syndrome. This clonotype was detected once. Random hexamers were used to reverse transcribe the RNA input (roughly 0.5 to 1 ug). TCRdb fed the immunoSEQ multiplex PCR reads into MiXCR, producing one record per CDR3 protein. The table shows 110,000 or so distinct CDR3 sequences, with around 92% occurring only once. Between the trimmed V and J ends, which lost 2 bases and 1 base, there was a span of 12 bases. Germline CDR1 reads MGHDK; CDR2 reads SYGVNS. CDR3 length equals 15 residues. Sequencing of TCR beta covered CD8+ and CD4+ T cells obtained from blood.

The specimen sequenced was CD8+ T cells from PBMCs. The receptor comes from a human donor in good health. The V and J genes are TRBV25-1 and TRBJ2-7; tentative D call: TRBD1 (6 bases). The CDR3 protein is CASSESLGASYEQYF. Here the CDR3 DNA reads TGTGCCAGCAGTGAAAGTCTGGGGGCATCCTACGAGCAGTACTTC.